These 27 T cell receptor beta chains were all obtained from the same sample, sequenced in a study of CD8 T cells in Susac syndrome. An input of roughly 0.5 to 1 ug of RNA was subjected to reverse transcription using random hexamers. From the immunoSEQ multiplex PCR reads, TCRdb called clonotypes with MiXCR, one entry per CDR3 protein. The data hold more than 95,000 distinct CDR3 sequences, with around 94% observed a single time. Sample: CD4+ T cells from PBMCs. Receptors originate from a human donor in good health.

DNA of the CDR3: TGTGCCAGCAGTTCCTCCTGGAGGGCCAACGTCCTGACTTTC. This gives the protein CASSSSWRANVLTF. V gene TRBV28 combines with J gene TRBJ2-6, with D uncertain. With 4 bases removed from V and 5 bases from J, the gap between germline ends came to 9 bases. The CDR3 covers 14 residues. Germline V gene lookup returns CDR1 MDHEN and CDR2 SYDVKM. Variable domain in full (rest from reference TRBV28 and TRBJ2-6): DVKVTQSSRYLVKRTGEKVFLECVQDMDHENMFWYRQDPGLGLRLIYFSYDVKMKEKGDIPEGYSVSREKKERFSLILESASTNQTSMYLCASSSSWRANVLTFGAGSRLTVL.

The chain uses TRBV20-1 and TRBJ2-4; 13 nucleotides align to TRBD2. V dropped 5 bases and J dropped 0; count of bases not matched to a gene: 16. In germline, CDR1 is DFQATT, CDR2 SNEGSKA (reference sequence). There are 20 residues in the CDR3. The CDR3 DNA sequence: TGCAGTGCTTACTTCCTACTAGCGGGAGGGGCCCCAATAGCCAAAAACATTCAGTACTTC. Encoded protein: CSAYFLLAGGAPIAKNIQYF.

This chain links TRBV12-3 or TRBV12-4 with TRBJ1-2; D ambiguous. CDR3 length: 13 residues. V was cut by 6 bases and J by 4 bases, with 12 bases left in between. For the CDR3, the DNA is TGTGCCAGCAGCTTGCAGCGTTCCTATGGCTACACCTTC. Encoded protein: CASSLQRSYGYTF.

The CDR3 nucleotides are TGCGCCAGCAGTCAAAGGGCGGGTACTGAAGCTTTCTTT. It codes for CASSQRAGTEAFF. This rearrangement joins TRBV23-1 to TRBJ1-1; no clear D gene. TRBV23-1 is classed as an ORF, of uncertain function. The CDR3 runs 13 residues. V lost 2 bases and J lost 5, with 9 bases in between.

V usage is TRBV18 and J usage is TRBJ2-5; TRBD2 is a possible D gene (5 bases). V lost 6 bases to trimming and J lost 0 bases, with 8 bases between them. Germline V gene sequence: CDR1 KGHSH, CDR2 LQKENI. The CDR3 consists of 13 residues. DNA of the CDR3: TGTGCCAGCTCCCCGGGGAACCAAGAGACCCAGTACTTC. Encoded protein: CASSPGNQETQYF.

CDR3: CASRETGSTYNEQFF. CDR3 DNA: TGTGCCAGCAGAGAAACAGGGAGCACCTACAATGAGCAGTTCTTC. This chain links TRBV12-3 or TRBV12-4 with TRBJ2-1; TRBD1 is a possible D gene (6 bases). V was clipped by 6 bases and J by 2 bases, with 14 bases between them. This CDR3 has 15 amino acids.

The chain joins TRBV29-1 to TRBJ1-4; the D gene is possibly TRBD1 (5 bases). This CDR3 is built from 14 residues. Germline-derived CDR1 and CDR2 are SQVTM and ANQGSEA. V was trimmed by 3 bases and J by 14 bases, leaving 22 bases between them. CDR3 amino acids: CSVESGTASPRLFF. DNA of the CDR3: TGCAGCGTTGAGAGCGGGACCGCAAGTCCTCGGCTGTTTTTT. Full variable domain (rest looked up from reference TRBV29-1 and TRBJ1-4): SAVISQKPSRDICQRGTSLTIQCQVDSQVTMMFWYRQQPGQSLTLIATANQGSEATYESGFVIDKFPISRPNLTFSTLTVSNMSPEDSSIYLCSVESGTASPRLFFGSGTQLSVL.

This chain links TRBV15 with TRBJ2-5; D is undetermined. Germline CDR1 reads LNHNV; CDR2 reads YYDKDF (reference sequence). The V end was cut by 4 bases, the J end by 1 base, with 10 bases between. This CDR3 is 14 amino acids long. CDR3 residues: CATSIGRAQETQYF. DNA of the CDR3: TGTGCCACCAGCATCGGCCGGGCCCAAGAGACCCAGTACTTC. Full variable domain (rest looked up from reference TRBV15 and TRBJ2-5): DAMVIQNPRYQVTQFGKPVTLSCSQTLNHNVMYWYQQKSSQAPKLLFHYYDKDFNNEADTPDNFQSRRPNTSFCFLDIRSPGLGDTAMYLCATSIGRAQETQYFGPGTRLLVL.

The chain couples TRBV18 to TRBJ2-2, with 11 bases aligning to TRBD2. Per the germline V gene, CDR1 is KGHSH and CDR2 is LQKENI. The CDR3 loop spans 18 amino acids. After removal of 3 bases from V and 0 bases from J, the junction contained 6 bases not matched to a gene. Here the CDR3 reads CASSPLGTSGPNTGELFF. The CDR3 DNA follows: TGTGCCAGCTCACCGCTCGGGACTAGCGGACCGAACACCGGGGAGCTGTTTTTT.

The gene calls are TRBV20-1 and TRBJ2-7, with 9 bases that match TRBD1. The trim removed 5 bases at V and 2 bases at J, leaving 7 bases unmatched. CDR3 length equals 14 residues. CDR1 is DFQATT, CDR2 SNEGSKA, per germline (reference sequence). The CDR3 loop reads CSAFRGQGAYEQYF. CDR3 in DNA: TGCAGTGCTTTCAGGGGACAGGGTGCCTACGAGCAGTACTTC.

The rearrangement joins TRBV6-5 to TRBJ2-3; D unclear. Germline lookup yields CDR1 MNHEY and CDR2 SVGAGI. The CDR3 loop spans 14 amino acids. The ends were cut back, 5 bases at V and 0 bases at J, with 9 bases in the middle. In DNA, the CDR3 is TGTGCCAGCAGTCCTAGAGGAAGCACAGATACGCAGTATTTT. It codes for CASSPRGSTDTQYF.

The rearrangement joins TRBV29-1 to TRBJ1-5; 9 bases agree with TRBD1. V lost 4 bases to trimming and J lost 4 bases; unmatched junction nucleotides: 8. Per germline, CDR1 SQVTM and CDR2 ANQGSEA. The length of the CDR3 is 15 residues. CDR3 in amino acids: CSVVTTGTGNQPQHF. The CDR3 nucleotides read TGCAGCGTTGTCACGACCGGGACAGGGAATCAGCCCCAGCATTTT.

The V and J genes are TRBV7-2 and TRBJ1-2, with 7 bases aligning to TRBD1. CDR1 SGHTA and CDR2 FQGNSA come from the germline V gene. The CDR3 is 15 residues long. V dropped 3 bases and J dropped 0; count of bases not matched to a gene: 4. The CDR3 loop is CASSFGQATNYGYTF. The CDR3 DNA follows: TGTGCCAGCAGCTTCGGACAGGCCACTAACTATGGCTACACCTTC.

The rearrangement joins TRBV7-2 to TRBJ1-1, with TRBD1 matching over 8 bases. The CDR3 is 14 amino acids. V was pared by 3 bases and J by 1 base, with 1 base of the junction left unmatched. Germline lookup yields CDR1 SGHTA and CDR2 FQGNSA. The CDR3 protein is CASSLGQANTEAFF. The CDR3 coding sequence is TGTGCCAGCAGCTTGGGACAGGCGAACACTGAAGCTTTCTTT.

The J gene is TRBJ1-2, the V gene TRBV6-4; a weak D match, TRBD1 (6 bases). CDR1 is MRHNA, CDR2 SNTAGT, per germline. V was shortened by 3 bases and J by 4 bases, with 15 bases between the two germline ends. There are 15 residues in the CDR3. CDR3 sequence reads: CASSERAGDFYGYTF. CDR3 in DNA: TGTGCCAGCAGTGAACGGGCAGGGGACTTCTATGGCTACACCTTC.

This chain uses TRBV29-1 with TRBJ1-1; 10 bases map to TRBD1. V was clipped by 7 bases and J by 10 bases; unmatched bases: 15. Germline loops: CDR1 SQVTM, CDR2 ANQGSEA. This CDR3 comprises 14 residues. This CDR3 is CSAEANDRGPGAFF. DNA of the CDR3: TGCAGCGCCGAGGCCAATGACAGGGGGCCGGGAGCTTTCTTT.

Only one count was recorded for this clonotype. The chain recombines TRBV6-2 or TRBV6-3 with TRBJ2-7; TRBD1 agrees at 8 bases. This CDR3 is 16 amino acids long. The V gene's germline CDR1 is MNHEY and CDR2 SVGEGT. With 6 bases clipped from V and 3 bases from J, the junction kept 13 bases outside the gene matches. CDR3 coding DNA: TGTGCCAGCAGAACCTTCGGACAGGGCTCCCACTACGAGCAGTACTTC. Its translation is CASRTFGQGSHYEQYF.

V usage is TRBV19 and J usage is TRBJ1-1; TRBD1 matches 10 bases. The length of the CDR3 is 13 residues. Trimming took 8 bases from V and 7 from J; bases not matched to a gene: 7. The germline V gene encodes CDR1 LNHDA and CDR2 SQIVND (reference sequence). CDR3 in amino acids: CASWATGGGEAFF. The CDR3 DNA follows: TGTGCCAGTTGGGCGACAGGGGGCGGTGAAGCTTTCTTT.

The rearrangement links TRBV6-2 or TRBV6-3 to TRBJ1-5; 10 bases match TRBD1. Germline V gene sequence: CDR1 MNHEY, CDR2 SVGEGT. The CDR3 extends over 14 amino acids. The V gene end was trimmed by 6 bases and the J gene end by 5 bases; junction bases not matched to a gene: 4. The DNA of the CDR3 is TGTGCCAGCAGGCAGACAGGGGGCTATCAGCCCCAGCATTTT. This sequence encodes CASRQTGGYQPQHF.

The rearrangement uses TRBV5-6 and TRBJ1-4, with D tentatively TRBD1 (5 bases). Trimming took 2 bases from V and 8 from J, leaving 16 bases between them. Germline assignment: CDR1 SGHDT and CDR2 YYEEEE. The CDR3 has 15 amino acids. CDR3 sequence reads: CASSLQRGGWEKLFF. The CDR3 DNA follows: TGTGCCAGCAGCTTACAGAGGGGAGGATGGGAAAAACTGTTTTTT.

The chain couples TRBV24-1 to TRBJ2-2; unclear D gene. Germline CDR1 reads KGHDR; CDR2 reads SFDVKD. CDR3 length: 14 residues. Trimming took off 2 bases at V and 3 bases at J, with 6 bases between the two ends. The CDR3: CATSDSFYTGELFF. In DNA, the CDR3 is TGTGCCACCAGTGATTCCTTTTACACCGGGGAGCTGTTTTTT.

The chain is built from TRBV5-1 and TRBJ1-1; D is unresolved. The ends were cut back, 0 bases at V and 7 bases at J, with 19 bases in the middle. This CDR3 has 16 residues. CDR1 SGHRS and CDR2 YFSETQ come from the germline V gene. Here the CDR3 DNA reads TGCGCCAGCAGCTTGGAGTTAGGGCAGTATTGGGTTGAAGCTTTCTTT. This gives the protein CASSLELGQYWVEAFF.

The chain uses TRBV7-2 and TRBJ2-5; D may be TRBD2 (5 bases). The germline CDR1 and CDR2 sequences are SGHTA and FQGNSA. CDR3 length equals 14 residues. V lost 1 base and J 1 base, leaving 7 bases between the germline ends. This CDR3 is CASSLVEGQETQYF. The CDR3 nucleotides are TGTGCCAGCAGCTTAGTTGAGGGCCAAGAGACCCAGTACTTC.

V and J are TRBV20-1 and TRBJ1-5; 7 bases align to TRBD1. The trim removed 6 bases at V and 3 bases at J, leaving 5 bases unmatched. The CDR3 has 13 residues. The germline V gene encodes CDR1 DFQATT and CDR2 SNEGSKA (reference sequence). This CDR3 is CSARQGPNQPQHF. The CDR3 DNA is TGCAGTGCAAGACAGGGCCCCAATCAGCCCCAGCATTTT.

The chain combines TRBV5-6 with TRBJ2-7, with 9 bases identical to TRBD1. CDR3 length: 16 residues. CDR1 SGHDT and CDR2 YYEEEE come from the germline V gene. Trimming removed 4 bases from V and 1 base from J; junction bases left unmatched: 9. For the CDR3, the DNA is TGTGCCAGCAGCAGATTTACCGGGACAGGGTCCTACGAGCAGTACTTC. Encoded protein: CASSRFTGTGSYEQYF.

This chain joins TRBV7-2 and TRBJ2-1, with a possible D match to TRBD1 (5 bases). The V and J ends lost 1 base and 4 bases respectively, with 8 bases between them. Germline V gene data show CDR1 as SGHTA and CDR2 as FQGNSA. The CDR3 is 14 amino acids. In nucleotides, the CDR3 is TGTGCCAGCAGCTTAGAAAGACAGTACAATGAGCAGTTCTTC. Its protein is CASSLERQYNEQFF.

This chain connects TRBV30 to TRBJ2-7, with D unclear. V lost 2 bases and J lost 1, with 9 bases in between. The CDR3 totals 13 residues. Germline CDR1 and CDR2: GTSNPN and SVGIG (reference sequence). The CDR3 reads CAWSPKASYEQYF. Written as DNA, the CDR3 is TGTGCCTGGAGTCCCAAAGCTTCCTACGAGCAGTACTTC.